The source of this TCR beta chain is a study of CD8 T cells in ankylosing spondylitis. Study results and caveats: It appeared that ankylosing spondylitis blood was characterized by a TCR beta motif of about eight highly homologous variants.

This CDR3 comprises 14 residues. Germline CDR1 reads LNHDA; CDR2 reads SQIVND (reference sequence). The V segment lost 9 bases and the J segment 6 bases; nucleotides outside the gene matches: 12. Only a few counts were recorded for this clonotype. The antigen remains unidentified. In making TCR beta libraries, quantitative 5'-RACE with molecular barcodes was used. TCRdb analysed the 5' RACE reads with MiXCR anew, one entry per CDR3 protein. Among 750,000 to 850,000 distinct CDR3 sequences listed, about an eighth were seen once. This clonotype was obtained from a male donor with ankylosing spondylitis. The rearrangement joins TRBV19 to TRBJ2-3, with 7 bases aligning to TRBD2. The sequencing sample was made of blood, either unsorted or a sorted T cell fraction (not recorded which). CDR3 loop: CASALAGAGDTQYF. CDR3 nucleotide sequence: TGTGCCAGCGCACTGGCGGGAGCAGGGGATACGCAGTATTTT. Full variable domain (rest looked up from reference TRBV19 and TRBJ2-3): DGGITQSPKYLFRKEGQNVTLSCEQNLNHDAMYWYRQDPGQGLRLIYYSQIVNDFQKGDIAEGYSVSREKKESFPLTVTSAQKNPTAFYLCASALAGAGDTQYFGPGTRLTVL.